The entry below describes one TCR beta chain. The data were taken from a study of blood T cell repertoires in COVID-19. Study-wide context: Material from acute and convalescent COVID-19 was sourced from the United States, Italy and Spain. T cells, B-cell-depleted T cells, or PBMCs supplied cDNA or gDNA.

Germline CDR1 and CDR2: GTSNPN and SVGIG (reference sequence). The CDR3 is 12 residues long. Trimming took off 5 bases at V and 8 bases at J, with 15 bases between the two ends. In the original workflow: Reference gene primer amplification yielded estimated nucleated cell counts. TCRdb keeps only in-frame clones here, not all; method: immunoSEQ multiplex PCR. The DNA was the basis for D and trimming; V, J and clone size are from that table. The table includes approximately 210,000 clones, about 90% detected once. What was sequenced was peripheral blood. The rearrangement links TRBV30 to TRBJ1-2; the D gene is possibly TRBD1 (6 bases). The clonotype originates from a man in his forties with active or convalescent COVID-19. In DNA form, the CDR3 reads TGTGCCTGGGCAAACAGGGTCGGCGGCTACACCTTC. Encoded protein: CAWANRVGGYTF.